This T cell receptor (beta chain) was identified during a study of T-cell reconstitution after alpha-beta-depleted transplantation in children. Preparation of the TCRbeta library was carried out with unique molecular identifiers. TCRdb redid the calling of the PCR reads with MiXCR, one entry per CDR3 protein. The sample gives about 540,000 distinct CDR3 sequences, about 18% of which show up once; 3.3% is in the top ten. Germline V CDR1 and CDR2: LNHNV, YYDKDF (reference sequence). This CDR3 is 15 amino acids long. Trimming stripped 5 bases from V and 1 base from J, with 13 bases between. The rearrangement links TRBV15 to TRBJ2-3; possibly TRBD1 for D (6 bases). This specimen was PBMCs from the stem cell graft donor, taken from the stem cell graft. The source is a human donor who donated a stem cell graft to a child with acute lymphoblastic leukemia. The CDR3 is CATSGAGEGTDTQYF. For the CDR3, the DNA is TGTGCCACCAGCGGGGCAGGGGAAGGCACAGATACGCAGTATTTT.